This record concerns one T cell receptor (beta chain) sequence. The antigen is not known. The record originates from a study of T cell repertoires in cytomegalovirus infection. For the study at large: It can be stated that public TCR beta signatures indicated CMV infection as well as a matching HLA type. Study findings and constraints: Dominant in the ex vivo response were TCR beta clonotypes restricted by HLA-C and specific for CMV.

TCRdb analysed the reads with MiXCR anew, one entry per CDR3 protein. The profile shows about 340,000 distinct CDR3 sequences, 25% to 35% of them singletons. Germline V gives CDR1 SGHRS, CDR2 YFSETQ. The CDR3 has 14 residues. Deletions cut 0 bases from V and 5 bases from J, with 11 bases between. The chain uses TRBV5-1 and TRBJ1-1; D gene unclear. The material sequenced was cultured PBMCs, taken from culture after CMV antigen stimulation. The TCR comes from a human donor in good health (CMV status not recorded). Some clones in this sample may be carry-over from other donors' samples. The CDR3 region has the DNA TGCGCCAGCAGCTTGGTTGGTAGTCGAACTGAAGCTTTCTTT. Translated, it gives CASSLVGSRTEAFF.